This TCR beta chain was identified during a study of technical replicates of blood from several donors. The CDR3 is 14 amino acids. The V gene's germline CDR1 is LNHDA and CDR2 SQIVND (reference sequence). Losses at the gene ends were 5 bases for V and 4 bases for J; bases not matched to a gene: 5. The data were produced by immunoSEQ multiplex PCR, yet TCRdb's version contains in-frame clones alone and is incomplete. Found here are about 76,000 clones, over 75% of them singletons; the top ten hold less than 0.3%. The genes are TRBV19 and TRBJ2-5; TRBD2 matches at 9 bases. Sample: T cells isolated from PBMCs. This sequence originates from a human donor in good health. CDR3 amino acids: CASSYAGGRETQYF. The CDR3 nucleotides read TGTGCCAGTAGTTACGCGGGAGGGCGAGAGACCCAGTACTTC.